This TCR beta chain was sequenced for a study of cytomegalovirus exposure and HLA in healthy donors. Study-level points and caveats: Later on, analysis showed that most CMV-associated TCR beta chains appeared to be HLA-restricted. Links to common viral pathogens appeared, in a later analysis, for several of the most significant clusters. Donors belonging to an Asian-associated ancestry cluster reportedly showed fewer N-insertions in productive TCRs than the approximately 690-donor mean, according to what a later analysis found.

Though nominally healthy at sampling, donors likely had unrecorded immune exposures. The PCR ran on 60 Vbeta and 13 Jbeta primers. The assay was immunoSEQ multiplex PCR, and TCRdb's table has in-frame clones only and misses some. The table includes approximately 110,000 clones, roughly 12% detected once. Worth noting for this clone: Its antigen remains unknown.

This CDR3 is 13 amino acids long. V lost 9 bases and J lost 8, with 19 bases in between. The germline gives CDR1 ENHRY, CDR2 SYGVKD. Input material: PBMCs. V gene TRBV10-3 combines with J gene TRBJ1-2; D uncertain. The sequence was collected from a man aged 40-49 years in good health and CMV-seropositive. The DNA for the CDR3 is TGTGCCATGCGCGGAGTAGGCGGCGAGGGCTACACCTTC. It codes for CAMRGVGGEGYTF.